This TCR beta chain is from a study of blood T cell repertoires in COVID-19. Study-wide background: Spain, Italy and the United States supplied samples that represented acute and convalescent COVID-19. T cells, B-cell-depleted T cells, or PBMCs supplied cDNA or gDNA.

In the original analysis: Nucleated cell number was recorded as an estimate derived from reference gene primer amplification. Generated by immunoSEQ multiplex PCR, the TCRdb table keeps only in-frame clones and is missing some. V and J calls and clone size are as listed in that table; D and trimming were resolved from the DNA. The profile covers about 240,000 clones, with roughly 79% appearing a single time and around 7.5% taken by the ten largest. CDR1 and CDR2 (germline): SGHTA, FQGTGA. CDR3 length equals 14 residues. V lost 4 bases and J lost 2, with 11 bases in between. The source of this sequence is a woman aged 80 or over with COVID-19, enrolled during active disease. The V gene is TRBV7-3, the J gene TRBJ1-1; D is possibly TRBD1 (6 bases). Sequencing input: peripheral blood. CDR3 residues: CASSSAGANTEAFF. CDR3 in DNA: TGTGCCAGCAGCTCAGCAGGGGCAAACACTGAAGCTTTCTTT.